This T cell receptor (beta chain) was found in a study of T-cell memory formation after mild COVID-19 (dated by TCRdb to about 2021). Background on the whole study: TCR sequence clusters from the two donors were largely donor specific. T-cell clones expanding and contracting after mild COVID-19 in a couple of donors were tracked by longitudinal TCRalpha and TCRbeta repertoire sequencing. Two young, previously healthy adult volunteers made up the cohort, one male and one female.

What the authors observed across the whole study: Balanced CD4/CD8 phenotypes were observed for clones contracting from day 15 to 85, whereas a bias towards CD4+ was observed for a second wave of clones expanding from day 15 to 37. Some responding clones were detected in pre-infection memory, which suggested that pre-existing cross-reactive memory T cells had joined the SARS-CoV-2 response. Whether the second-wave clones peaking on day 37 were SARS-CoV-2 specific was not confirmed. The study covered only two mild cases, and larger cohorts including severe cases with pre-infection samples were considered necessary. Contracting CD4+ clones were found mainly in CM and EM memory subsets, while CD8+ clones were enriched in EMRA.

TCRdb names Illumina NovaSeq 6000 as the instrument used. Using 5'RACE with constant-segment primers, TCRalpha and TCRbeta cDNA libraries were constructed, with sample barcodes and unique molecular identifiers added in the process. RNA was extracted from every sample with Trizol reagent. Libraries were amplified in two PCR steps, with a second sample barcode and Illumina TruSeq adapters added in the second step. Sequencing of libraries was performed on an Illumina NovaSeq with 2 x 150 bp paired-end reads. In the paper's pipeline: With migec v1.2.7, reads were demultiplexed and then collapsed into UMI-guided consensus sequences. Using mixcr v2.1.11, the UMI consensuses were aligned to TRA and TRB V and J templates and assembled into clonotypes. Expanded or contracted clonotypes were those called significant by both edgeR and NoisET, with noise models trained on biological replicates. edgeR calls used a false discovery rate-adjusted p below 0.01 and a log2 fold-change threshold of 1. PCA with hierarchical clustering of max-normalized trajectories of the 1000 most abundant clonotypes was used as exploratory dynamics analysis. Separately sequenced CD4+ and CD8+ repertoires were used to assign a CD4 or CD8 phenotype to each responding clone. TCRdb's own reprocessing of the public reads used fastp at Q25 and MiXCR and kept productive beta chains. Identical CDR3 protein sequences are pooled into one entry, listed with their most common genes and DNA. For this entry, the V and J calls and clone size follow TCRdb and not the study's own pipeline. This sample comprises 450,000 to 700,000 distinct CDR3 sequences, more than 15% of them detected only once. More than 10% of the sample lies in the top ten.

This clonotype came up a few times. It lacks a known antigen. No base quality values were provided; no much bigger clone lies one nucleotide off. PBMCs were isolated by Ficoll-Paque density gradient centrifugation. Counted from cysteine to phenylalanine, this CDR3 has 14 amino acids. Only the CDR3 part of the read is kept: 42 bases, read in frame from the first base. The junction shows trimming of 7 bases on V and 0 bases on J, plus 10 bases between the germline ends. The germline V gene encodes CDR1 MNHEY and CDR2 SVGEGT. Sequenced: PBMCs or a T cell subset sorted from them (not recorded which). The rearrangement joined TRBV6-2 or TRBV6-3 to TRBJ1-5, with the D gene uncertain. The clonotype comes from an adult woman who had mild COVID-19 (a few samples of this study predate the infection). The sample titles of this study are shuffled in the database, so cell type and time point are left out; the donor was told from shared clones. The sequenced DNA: TGTGCCAGCACCTACGGGGTTAGCAATCAGCCCCAGCATTTT. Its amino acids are CASTYGVSNQPQHF.